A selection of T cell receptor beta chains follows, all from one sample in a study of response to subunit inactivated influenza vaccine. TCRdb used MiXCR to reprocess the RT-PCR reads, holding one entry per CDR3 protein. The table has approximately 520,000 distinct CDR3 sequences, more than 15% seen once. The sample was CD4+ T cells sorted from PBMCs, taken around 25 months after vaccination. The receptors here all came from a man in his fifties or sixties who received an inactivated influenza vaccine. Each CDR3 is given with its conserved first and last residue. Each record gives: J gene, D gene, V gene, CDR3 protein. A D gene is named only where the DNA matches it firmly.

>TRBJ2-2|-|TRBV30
CAWRPGGRVDTGELFF
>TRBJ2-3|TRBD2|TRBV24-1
CATSAGGVTDTQYF
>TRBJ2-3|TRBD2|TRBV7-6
CASSPHGGLAGLADTQYF
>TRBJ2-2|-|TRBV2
CASSDWRNGELFF
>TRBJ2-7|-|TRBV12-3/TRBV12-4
CASRPGQSSYEQYF
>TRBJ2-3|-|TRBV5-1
CASSLTSGLYTDTQYF
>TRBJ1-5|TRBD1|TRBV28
CASSLPGQGVQPQHF
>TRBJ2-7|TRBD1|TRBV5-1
CASSPSGQGYEQYF
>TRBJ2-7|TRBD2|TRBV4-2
CASSLAGTSGGAYEQYF
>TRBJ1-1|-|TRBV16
CASSQARPKAGTEAFF
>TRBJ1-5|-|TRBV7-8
CASSSRNGPGNQPQHF
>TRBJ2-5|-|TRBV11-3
CASSLNQRETQYF
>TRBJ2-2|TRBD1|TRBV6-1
CASQDRVTGELFF
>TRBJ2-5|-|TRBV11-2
CASSLRSALAAGDSTQYF
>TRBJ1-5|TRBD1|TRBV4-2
CASSPTTGDSNQPQHF
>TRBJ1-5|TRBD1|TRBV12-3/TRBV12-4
CASSPFTGGAGNQPQHF
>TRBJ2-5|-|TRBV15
CATSRDKGGGPQTQYF
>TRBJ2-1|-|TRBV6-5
CASRDPLREQFF
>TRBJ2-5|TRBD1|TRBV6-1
CASSGQTGAGETQYF
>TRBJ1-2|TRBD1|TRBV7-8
CASSLVGQGGGYTF
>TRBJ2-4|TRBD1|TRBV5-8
CASSDRVENIQYF
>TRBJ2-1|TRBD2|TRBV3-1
CASSQVPKGLAGVFSYNEQFF
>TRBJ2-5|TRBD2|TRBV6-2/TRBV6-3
CASSSTGTSGEPRETQYF
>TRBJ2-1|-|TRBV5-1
CASSFRGRAYDQFF
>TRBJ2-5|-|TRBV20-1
CSARLTGQPTQYF
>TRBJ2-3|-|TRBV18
CASSPPLTDTQYF